This T cell receptor beta chain was captured in a study of technical replicates of blood from a handful of donors. V lost 8 bases and J lost 1, with 11 bases in between. The length of the CDR3 is 13 residues. Germline assignment: CDR1 MDHEN and CDR2 SYDVKM. This table comes from immunoSEQ multiplex PCR, and its TCRdb copy is limited to in-frame clones, with some not included. The sample has more than 90,000 clones; 90% to 97% are singletons. The TCR sequence derives from a human donor in good health. Specimen: T cells isolated from PBMCs. The V call is TRBV28, the J call TRBJ1-1; a weak D match, TRBD1 (5 bases). The CDR3 DNA follows: TGTGCCAGCCCGGGGGTGGGGAACACTGAAGCTTTCTTT. It specifies CASPGVGNTEAFF.